Below are 28 T cell receptor beta chains sequenced from a single sample in a study of cytomegalovirus exposure and HLA in healthy donors (dated by TCRdb to the late 2010s). The protocol used for the library was the immunoSEQ multiplex PCR assay. For the multiplex PCR, a mixture combining 60 forward primers for TCR Vbeta segments and 13 reverse primers for TCR Jbeta segments was used. TCRdb stores this immuneACCESS table with in-frame sequences only. Part of the clones is absent; in the studies checked, under half of the shortfall reflects unresolved V genes, and no reason is known for the rest. Here the sample has 100,000 to 150,000 clones; around 80% occur a single time. The biggest ten clones account for 7.5% to 10% of the sample. The sequencing input was PBMCs. Every receptor here comes from a female donor in good health and CMV-seropositive.

The V call is TRBV19, the J call TRBJ1-5; perhaps TRBD1 as D (5 bases). Trimming stripped 3 bases from V and 5 bases from J, with 11 bases between. Germline V lookup: CDR1 LNHDA, CDR2 SQIVND (reference sequence). The length of the CDR3 is 14 residues. CDR3 loop: CASSMPQEYQPQHF. The DNA of the CDR3 is TGTGCCAGTAGTATGCCACAGGAATATCAGCCCCAGCATTTT.

The chain carries TRBV10-3 and TRBJ1-2, with unresolved D. There are 15 residues in the CDR3. Germline assignment: CDR1 ENHRY and CDR2 SYGVKD. Trimming took off 0 bases at V and 2 bases at J, with 10 bases between the two ends. Here the CDR3 reads CAISESQAINYGYTF. The DNA of the CDR3 is TGTGCCATCAGTGAGTCCCAGGCGATCAACTATGGCTACACCTTC.

The V call is TRBV7-3, the J call TRBJ2-1; 11 nucleotides line up with TRBD2. V was clipped by 3 bases and J by 6 bases; unmatched bases: 4. The CDR3 loop spans 15 amino acids. Germline assignment: CDR1 SGHTA and CDR2 FQGTGA. The CDR3 nucleotides read TGTGCCAGCAGCTTGGGAACTAGCGGGGGCAATGAGCAGTTCTTC. It translates to CASSLGTSGGNEQFF.

The J gene is TRBJ1-1, the V gene TRBV19; possible D gene TRBD1, 6 bases. Trimming shortened V by 5 bases and J by 1 base, and 11 bases separated the two germline ends. The CDR3 has 14 residues. Germline CDR1 LNHDA, CDR2 SQIVND (reference sequence). The CDR3, as DNA: TGTGCCAGTAGTTCCTACAGGGCGAACACTGAAGCTTTCTTT. Its translation is CASSSYRANTEAFF. Drawing the rest from reference TRBV19 and TRBJ1-1, the complete variable domain is DGGITQSPKYLFRKEGQNVTLSCEQNLNHDAMYWYRQDPGQGLRLIYYSQIVNDFQKGDIAEGYSVSREKKESFPLTVTSAQKNPTAFYLCASSSYRANTEAFFGQGTRLTVV.

The V gene is TRBV6-5, the J gene TRBJ2-7, with 10 positions matching TRBD1. CDR1 MNHEY and CDR2 SVGAGI come from the germline V gene. V shed 4 bases and J 5 bases; nucleotides not matched to a gene: 11. CDR3 size: 16 residues. CDR3: CASSFPGTGDPNEQYF. The CDR3 DNA reads TGTGCCAGCAGTTTTCCCGGGACAGGGGACCCCAACGAGCAGTACTTC.

The J gene is TRBJ2-2, the V gene TRBV7-2, with 12 nucleotides matching TRBD2. Losses at the gene ends were 4 bases for V and 6 bases for J; bases not matched to a gene: 0. CDR1 is SGHTA and CDR2 is FQGNSA in the germline V gene. The CDR3 sequence is 14 residues long. In DNA form, the CDR3 reads TGTGCCAGCAGCTCTAGCGGGGGGGCCGGGGAGCTGTTTTTT. It encodes CASSSSGGAGELFF.

The chain is built from TRBV10-3 and TRBJ2-5, with 8 nucleotides matching TRBD1. The CDR3 is 16 residues long. Trimming took 2 bases from V and 3 from J; bases not matched to a gene: 8. Germline V lookup: CDR1 ENHRY, CDR2 SYGVKD. In nucleotides, the CDR3 is TGTGCCATCAGTGAGCCGACCCAGGACAGGGAAGAGACCCAGTACTTC. Protein product: CAISEPTQDREETQYF.

The chain is built from TRBV7-9 and TRBJ1-1; the D gene is possibly TRBD1 (5 bases). V lost 5 bases, J lost 2 bases, and 12 bases lay in between. Looked up from germline, CDR1 is SEHNR and CDR2 is FQNEAQ (reference sequence). The CDR3 is 14 residues long. CDR3 sequence (DNA): TGTGCCAGCAGCCCGGATGACAGAAACACTGAAGCTTTCTTT. This sequence encodes CASSPDDRNTEAFF.

The chain links TRBV5-8 to TRBJ2-6, with 7 bases lining up with TRBD1. The CDR3 loop spans 16 amino acids. Germline CDR1 reads SGHTS; CDR2 reads YDEGEE. Unmatched junction bases numbered 4, after V lost 4 bases and J lost 0 bases. The CDR3, as DNA: TGTGCCAGCAGCCTCGGGACAGCCTCTGGGGCCAACGTCCTGACTTTC. This encodes CASSLGTASGANVLTF. Looking up the rest from reference TRBV5-8 and TRBJ2-6 gives the full variable domain: EAGVTQSPTHLIKTRGQQATLRCSPISGHTSVYWYQQALGLGLQFLLWYDEGEERNRGNFPPRFSGRQFPNYSSELNVNALELEDSALYLCASSLGTASGANVLTFGAGSRLTVL.

This chain links TRBV11-2 with TRBJ1-4, with D unclear. This CDR3 comprises 16 residues. The V end was cut by 4 bases, the J end by 5 bases, with 17 bases between. Germline CDR1 reads SGHAT; CDR2 reads FQNNGV. The CDR3, as DNA: TGTGCCAGCAGCTCCTTGGAGGGAACTCGGAATGAAAAACTGTTTTTT. Amino acid sequence: CASSSLEGTRNEKLFF.

The gene calls are TRBV19 and TRBJ1-3; D unresolved. Per the germline V gene, CDR1 is LNHDA and CDR2 is SQIVND (reference sequence). The V gene lost 6 bases and the J gene lost 1 base, with 10 bases spanning the gap. This CDR3 has 14 amino acids. Written as DNA, the CDR3 is TGTGCCAGTAGCCCCGGAGGGTCTGGAAACACCATATATTTT. Protein product: CASSPGGSGNTIYF.

J is TRBJ1-1 and V is TRBV6-6; 7 nucleotides agree with TRBD1. Germline CDR1 reads MNHNY; CDR2 reads SVGAGI (reference sequence). The junction had 11 bases not matched to a gene; V was cut back by 5 bases and J by 8 bases. The CDR3 consists of 14 residues. CDR3 protein: CASSHGQVWGEAFF. In nucleotides, the CDR3 is TGTGCCAGCAGTCATGGACAGGTATGGGGCGAAGCTTTCTTT.

In this sample, this clone turned up a few times. The CDR3 sequence is CASSLNAQVLYNSPLHF. CDR3 sequence (DNA): TGTGCCAGCAGTTTAAACGCTCAGGTCCTCTATAATTCACCCCTCCACTTT. This rearrangement joins TRBV27 to TRBJ1-6; D is undetermined. Germline values: CDR1 MNHEY, CDR2 SMNVEV (reference sequence). This CDR3 region has 17 residues. V shed 2 bases and J shed 3 bases, with 14 bases lying between them.

This clone was recorded once. The chain uses TRBV19 and TRBJ2-2; 7 bases line up with TRBD1. V shed 5 bases, J shed 6 bases, and the junction held 3 bases outside the gene matches. The CDR3 consists of 13 residues. Germline CDR1 reads LNHDA; CDR2 reads SQIVND (reference sequence). The CDR3 region has the DNA TGTGCCAGTAGTCAACAGGGGTCCGGGGAGCTGTTTTTT. This translates into CASSQQGSGELFF.

The V and J genes are TRBV4-1 and TRBJ2-5; 7 bases line up with TRBD2. The germline CDR1 and CDR2 sequences are MGHRA and YSYEKL. V dropped 0 bases and J dropped 5; count of bases not matched to a gene: 9. The length of the CDR3 is 16 residues. As DNA, the CDR3 is TGCGCCAGCAGCCAAGATCTAAGCAGGCGGGGGGAGACCCAGTACTTC. Amino acids: CASSQDLSRRGETQYF.

The chain is built from TRBV28 and TRBJ1-1, with 11 bases identical to TRBD1. The ends lost 4 bases at V and 11 bases at J; junction bases unmatched: 6. The CDR3 is made up of 13 amino acids. Germline V CDR1 and CDR2: MDHEN, SYDVKM. CDR3 nucleotide sequence: TGTGCCAGCAGTTCGGGACAGGGGGTGGCGGCTTTCTTT. It encodes CASSSGQGVAAFF.

The chain links TRBV7-3 to TRBJ1-1; D is possibly TRBD1 (6 bases). Germline V gene sequence: CDR1 SGHTA, CDR2 FQGTGA. V gave up 5 bases and J gave up 4 bases, with 11 bases separating them. The CDR3 extends over 13 amino acids. CDR3 amino acids: CASSPQGLTEAFF. The CDR3 DNA reads TGTGCCAGCAGCCCACAGGGTCTCACTGAAGCTTTCTTT.

The DNA for the CDR3 is TGTGCCAGCTCACCATCGGGGGGGAATGGCTACACCTTC. Translated, it gives CASSPSGGNGYTF. The V gene is TRBV18, the J gene TRBJ1-2; a possible D gene is TRBD1 (5 bases). This CDR3 has 13 amino acids. The germline V and J ends were trimmed by 2 bases and 6 bases, with 10 bases remaining between them. Germline loops: CDR1 KGHSH, CDR2 LQKENI.

This sequence joins TRBV11-2 and TRBJ1-3; no reliable D call. CDR3 length: 17 amino acids. Trimming took 0 bases from V and 0 from J, leaving 12 bases between them. CDR1 and CDR2 from the germline V gene are SGHAT and FQNNGV. The CDR3 DNA follows: TGTGCCAGCAGCTTAGATCGGAGCGGCTTCTCTGGAAACACCATATATTTT. It is translated as CASSLDRSGFSGNTIYF.

V usage is TRBV6-1 and J usage is TRBJ1-6; D unclear. The CDR3 has 15 amino acids. Germline CDR1 reads MNHNS; CDR2 reads SASEGT. The V and J ends lost 4 bases and 7 bases respectively, with 14 bases between them. This chain's CDR3 is CASSVAQRGNSPLHF. The CDR3 nucleotides read TGTGCCAGCAGTGTGGCGCAGCGCGGGAATTCACCCCTCCACTTT.

The rearrangement joins TRBV2 to TRBJ2-5; weak D call: TRBD2 (6 bases). Germline V gene lookup returns CDR1 SNHLY and CDR2 FYNNEI. CDR3 length equals 13 residues. Trimming shortened V by 6 bases and J by 0 bases, and 8 bases separated the two germline ends. In nucleotides, the CDR3 is TGTGCCAGCAGCTGGGGGGACCAAGAGACCCAGTACTTC. It yields the protein CASSWGDQETQYF. Complete variable domain (other parts from reference TRBV2 and TRBJ2-5): EPEVTQTPSHQVTQMGQEVILRCVPISNHLYFYWYRQILGQKVEFLVSFYNNEISEKSEIFDDQFSVERPDGSNFTLKIRSTKLEDSAMYFCASSWGDQETQYFGPGTRLLVL.

The rearrangement links TRBV29-1 to TRBJ2-3; D ambiguous. The germline V gene encodes CDR1 SQVTM and CDR2 ANQGSEA. The CDR3 runs to 13 residues. V was trimmed by 8 bases and J by 0 bases, leaving 12 bases between them. The CDR3 reads CSSAGASTDTQYF. CDR3 coding DNA: TGCAGCAGCGCCGGTGCTAGCACAGATACGCAGTATTTT.

This chain joins TRBV13 and TRBJ2-7; 16 bases map to TRBD2. V was clipped by 0 bases and J by 5 bases; unmatched bases: 7. Per germline, CDR1 PRHDT and CDR2 FYEKMQ (reference sequence). This CDR3 comprises 18 residues. The CDR3 coding sequence is TGTGCCAGCAGCTTAGGCCGGGGGACTAGCGGGGGGGGTGACGAGCAGTACTTC. This sequence encodes CASSLGRGTSGGGDEQYF.

This clone was counted once. The V and J genes are TRBV11-2 and TRBJ2-5; TRBD2 might be the D (5 bases). Germline V gene lookup returns CDR1 SGHAT and CDR2 FQNNGV. V was trimmed by 6 bases and J by 2 bases, leaving 13 bases between them. This CDR3 spans 14 amino acids. For the CDR3, the DNA is TGTGCCAGCAGGGATTGGACTGCTCAAGAGACCCAGTACTTC. Encoded protein: CASRDWTAQETQYF.

This chain joins TRBV19 and TRBJ2-1; 12 positions match TRBD2. The CDR3 spans 15 residues. Unmatched junction bases numbered 3, after V lost 5 bases and J lost 4 bases. CDR1 LNHDA and CDR2 SQIVND come from the germline V gene (reference sequence). CDR3 sequence reads: CASSLTSGGYNEQFF. The CDR3 nucleotides read TGTGCCAGTAGTCTGACTAGCGGGGGTTACAATGAGCAGTTCTTC.

The J gene is TRBJ2-7, the V gene TRBV10-1; D may be TRBD1 (5 bases). Germline V gives CDR1 WNHNN, CDR2 SYGVQD (reference sequence). Between the trimmed V and J ends, which lost 0 bases and 7 bases, there was a span of 10 bases. The CDR3 contains 13 residues. This CDR3 is CASSESPGYEQYF. As DNA, the CDR3 is TGCGCCAGCAGTGAGTCCCCAGGGTATGAGCAGTACTTC.

This rearrangement joins TRBV30 to TRBJ2-5, with 9 bases aligning to TRBD2. V gave up 3 bases and J gave up 9 bases; unmatched junction bases: 17. In germline, CDR1 is GTSNPN, CDR2 SVGIG (reference sequence). The CDR3 has 16 amino acids. The CDR3: CAWRVASGAQGKSQYF. The DNA for the CDR3 is TGTGCCTGGAGGGTGGCTAGCGGGGCCCAAGGCAAGTCCCAGTACTTC. Using reference TRBV30 and TRBJ2-5 for the parts outside the CDR3, the full variable domain is SQTIHQWPATLVQPVGSPLSLECTVEGTSNPNLYWYRQAAGRGLQLLFYSVGIGQISSEVPQNLSASRPQDRQFILSSKKLLLSDSGFYLCAWRVASGAQGKSQYFGPGTRLLVL.

The rearrangement joins TRBV5-1 to TRBJ2-7; 7 positions match TRBD1. V lost 4 bases to trimming and J lost 3 bases; unmatched junction nucleotides: 7. Germline loops: CDR1 SGHRS, CDR2 YFSETQ. CDR3 length equals 14 residues. This chain's CDR3 is CASSPRDSYYEQYF. The CDR3 bases are TGCGCCAGCAGCCCCCGGGACAGCTACTACGAGCAGTACTTC.